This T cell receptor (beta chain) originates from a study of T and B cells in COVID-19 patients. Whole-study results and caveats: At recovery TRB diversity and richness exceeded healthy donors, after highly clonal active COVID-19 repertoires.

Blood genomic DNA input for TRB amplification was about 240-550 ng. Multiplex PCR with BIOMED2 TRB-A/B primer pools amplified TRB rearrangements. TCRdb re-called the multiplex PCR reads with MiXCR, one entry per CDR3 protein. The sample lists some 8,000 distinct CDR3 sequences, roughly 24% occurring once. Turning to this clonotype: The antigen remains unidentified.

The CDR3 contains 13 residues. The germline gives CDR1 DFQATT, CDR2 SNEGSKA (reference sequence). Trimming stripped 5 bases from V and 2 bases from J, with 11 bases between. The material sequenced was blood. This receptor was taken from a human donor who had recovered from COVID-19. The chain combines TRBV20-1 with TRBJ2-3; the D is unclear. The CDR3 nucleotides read TGCAGTGCTGCCGAGAGCTCCACAGATACGCAGTATTTT. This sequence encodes CSAAESSTDTQYF.